The TCR beta chain under discussion was sequenced for a study of cytomegalovirus exposure and HLA in healthy donors listed by TCRdb under 2017. About the study as a whole: An earlier analysis of several hundred of the donors reported about 260 Gb of sequence data and some 110 million unique TCR beta sequences obtained from about 179 million T cells. An early release that covered about 600 HLA-typed donors contained approximately 290 gigabases of sequencing data and tens of millions of unique TCR sequences. Among the approximately 430 genotyped donors, under 90% belonged to the genetic ancestry cluster associated with self-reported Caucasian donors. The study aimed to test whether cataloging public T cell receptors could reveal signatures of past pathogen exposure. The T cell repertoires of 666 subjects were profiled by immunosequencing and related to cytomegalovirus serostatus. In addition to the first cohort of several hundred subjects, a separate validation cohort of approximately 130 different subjects was used. The study combined high-throughput TCR immunosequencing, statistical association of individual TCRs with disease status, and machine learning to predict cytomegalovirus infection status. A later analysis re-analyzed previously published TCR beta repertoires from 666 donors and added high-resolution HLA genotyping to study TCR occurrence patterns. Rather than drawing on any new phenotypic data, the later analysis identified candidate immune exposures from TCR beta sequences and the way those sequences occurred across donors. An earlier analysis of a few hundred of the donors applied high-throughput TCR beta sequencing to assess whether each TCR beta V gene segment acted as functional or pseudogenic. Alongside the repertoire data, information on donor age, sex, ethnicity and CMV serostatus was compiled. In a later genetic analysis, genome-wide SNP genotypes for about 65% of the roughly 700 donors were used, and that subset was treated as a discovery cohort. All discovery cohort repertoires had been generated using a single sequencing platform. Class I and class II HLA loci were covered by the typing at four-digit resolution. Typing coverage varied by locus: roughly 629-640 donors for A, B, C, DRB1 and DQB1; roughly 560 for DQA1; about 570 for DPA1; roughly 450 for DPB1. Five DR-DQ haplotypes were treated as single units for association and clustering because of strong linkage in the cohort. Among some 410 genotyped donors of the cohort, an average of approximately 220,000 unique TCR beta nucleotide sequences was sequenced per donor, of which about 20% were non-productive.

Receptor libraries were prepared by the immunoSEQ multiplex PCR assay. For the multiplex PCR, a mixture combining 60 forward primers for TCR Vbeta segments and 13 reverse primers for TCR Jbeta segments was used. The CDR3 region of rearranged TCR beta genes was amplified from genomic DNA with a multiplex PCR assay. Amplified TCR beta libraries were sequenced as 87-base-pair reads on the Illumina HiSeq System. From the authors' description of their analysis: In a later analysis, tens of millions of unique TCR beta chains were counted across the roughly 670 repertoires, and roughly 11 million of these chains were shared by at least two donors. To remove PCR and sequencing errors, raw reads were error-corrected and collapsed into unique sequences using a nearest-neighbor algorithm that merged closely related sequences. To assign V, D and J gene segments, CDR3 sequences were aligned to IMGT reference sequences. For a sequence to be retained, at least a six-nucleotide match to both a V gene segment and a J gene segment was required. Rearrangements were called productive when the CDR3 lacked stop codons and stayed in frame with V and J; all others were non-productive. CDR3 was defined by IMGT convention, running from the second conserved V-encoded cysteine to the conserved J-encoded phenylalanine. The earlier analysis of about 610 of the donors excluded sequences that lacked an unambiguous match to a single V gene segment. An earlier analysis of several hundred of the donors called V segments functional above 56.7% productive rearrangements and segregating when the between-donor standard deviation exceeded 5%. A statistical classification framework was built to diagnose cytomegalovirus status from the catalog of TCR beta chain sequences. In a later analysis, V and J genes were assigned by comparing TCR nucleotide sequences against IMGT/GENE-DB human TR gene sequences. Using the TCRdist pipeline, a later analysis assigned CDR3 sequences along with most-parsimonious VDJ recombination scenarios. In a later analysis, every TCR beta chain was defined by the combination of its CDR3 amino acid sequence and its V-gene family, and reads without a unique V-gene family were dropped. A later analysis removed 450 to 600 highly shared, low-generation-probability nucleotide sequences to deal with suspected cross-contamination and a sequencing artifact. A later analysis calculated a clonal expansion index for each public chain from normalized within-repertoire ranks of inferred template counts. Generation probabilities in a later analysis came from a VDJ recombination model fitted to out-of-frame rearrangements, and those results were checked against IGoR. Hypergeometric tests were used in a later analysis to score TCR-TCR, TCR-HLA and TCR-CMV co-occurrence, with a repertoire-size bias correction applied to the TCR pairs. To estimate false discovery rates, a later analysis permuted the HLA or CMV assignments 20 times. In a later analysis, co-occurring TCRs were grouped with DBSCAN, and TCRdist sequence similarity was added when clustering was performed within HLA-allele-positive subsets. Repertoires with fewer than 30,000 or more than 120,000 public chains, plus five repertoires with anomalous nucleotide sharing, were excluded from co-occurrence clustering. The table comes from immuneACCESS by way of TCRdb, which keeps in-frame sequences with V and J called. Part of the clones is missing from these tables; in studies checked, under half for an unresolved V gene and the rest for unknown reasons. The D gene and trimming were derived from the DNA, and the V and J assignments and clone size from that table. This sample gives 150,000 to 200,000 clones in total; about four fifths of them show up just once. The top ten clonotypes cover roughly 4.5% of the sample.

Points the paper makes about the study in general: Across donors, most TCR sequences were observed very rarely, whereas some public TCRs were present in many individuals. When HLA alleles, especially DR and DQ, strongly co-occurred, TCR associations were difficult to assign to individual alleles. A later analysis found that most CMV-associated TCR beta chains appeared HLA-restricted, with HLA associations seemingly driven largely by CMV exposure. In a later analysis, HLA-associated TCR beta chains were found to be more clonally expanded and to have lower generation probabilities than equally common non-associated chains. Broadly in line with IMGT annotations, most TCR beta V segments showed up in productive rearrangements about 87% or about 30% of the time in an earlier analysis of 587 of the donors. Because HLA typing was unavailable for some donors at each locus, only the typed subset was used in association tests. The study listed 150 to 200 TCR beta chains as associated with cytomegalovirus. In this cohort, only TCR beta chains were sequenced, and detectable features were limited by the absence of alpha or paired-chain data. Specific HLA alleles were associated with more than 15,000 TCR beta sequences at a false discovery rate of 0.05 in a later analysis. A further reported finding was that TCR beta sequences accurately predicted the HLA-A and HLA-B alleles for most subjects in the first cohort. According to the authors, the approach could potentially be generalized to other disease states and immunological phenotypes. The 87-base-pair reads could not distinguish some IMGT-functional V segments, including TRBV6-2 and TRBV6-3, so those segments were excluded. According to a later genetic analysis, donors in an Asian-associated ancestry cluster had fewer N-insertions in productive TCRs than the approximately 610-donor mean. A cluster of highly shared sequence variants was judged likely to be a technical artifact of the sequencing pipeline. Immune exposure information for the cohort was limited to CMV serostatus. Correlated functional status among segregating V segments might be attributable to linkage disequilibrium, but an unknown experimental factor could not be ruled out. According to a later analysis, parvovirus B19, influenza, CMV and Epstein-Barr virus appeared linked to several top co-occurrence clusters. A few of the identified cytomegalovirus-associated TCR beta chains were confirmed in vitro to be specific for cytomegalovirus antigens. The presence/absence analyses assumed that sequencing depth was roughly uniform across donors, and that assumption may not be true. Because counts were too low, about 17 rarely observed V segments, including chromosome 9 orphons, were excluded from the earlier analysis of around 590 of the donors. In a later genetic analysis, a missense DCLRE1C variant was associated with V-gene and J-gene trimming of TCR beta chains, and the association was replicated in an independent cohort. In both the original and validation cohorts, the classifier was reported to diagnose cytomegalovirus status with high specificity and sensitivity. In a later analysis, the rate of TCR association differed among HLA loci, with DRB1 alleles having the most associated TCRs and HLA-C alleles having the fewest.

The cohort consisted of 666 healthy bone marrow donors. Cohort members were all nominally healthy when sampled, although unrecorded immune exposures were likely present. The donor was CMV seropositive and was included in the group of approximately 310 seropositive cohort members. A peripheral blood sample was provided by each donor, and peripheral blood mononuclear cells were used for TCR beta sequencing. Genomic DNA extraction from the blood cell samples was performed with the Qiagen DNeasy Blood Extraction Kit. A remark on this clone: What antigen it recognizes has not been identified. Base qualities are not recorded, but no much larger clone differs from it by a single base.

V trim: 5 bases; J trim: 3 bases; unmatched bases: 9. The germline V gene encodes CDR1 SGHTA and CDR2 FQGNSA. CDR3 length: 15 amino acids, cysteine to phenylalanine. The entry retains the CDR3 DNA only, 45 bases that are in frame from base 1. The sequence links TRBV7-2 to TRBJ1-2, with 7 bases in between that match TRBD1. Sequenced sample: PBMCs. The receptor comes from a woman in her late teens or twenties in good health and CMV-seropositive. The DNA sequence is as follows: TGTGCCAGCAGCCGCTCACAGGGGAAAGACTATGGCTACACCTTC. This is translated as CASSRSQGKDYGYTF. With all but the CDR3 taken from the reference TRBV7-2 and TRBJ1-2 genes, the full variable domain is: GAGVSQSPSNKVTEKGKDVELRCDPISGHTALYWYRQSLGQGLEFLIYFQGNSAPDKSGLPSDRFSAERTGGSVSTLTIQRTQQEDSAVYLCASSRSQGKDYGYTFGSGTRLTVV.